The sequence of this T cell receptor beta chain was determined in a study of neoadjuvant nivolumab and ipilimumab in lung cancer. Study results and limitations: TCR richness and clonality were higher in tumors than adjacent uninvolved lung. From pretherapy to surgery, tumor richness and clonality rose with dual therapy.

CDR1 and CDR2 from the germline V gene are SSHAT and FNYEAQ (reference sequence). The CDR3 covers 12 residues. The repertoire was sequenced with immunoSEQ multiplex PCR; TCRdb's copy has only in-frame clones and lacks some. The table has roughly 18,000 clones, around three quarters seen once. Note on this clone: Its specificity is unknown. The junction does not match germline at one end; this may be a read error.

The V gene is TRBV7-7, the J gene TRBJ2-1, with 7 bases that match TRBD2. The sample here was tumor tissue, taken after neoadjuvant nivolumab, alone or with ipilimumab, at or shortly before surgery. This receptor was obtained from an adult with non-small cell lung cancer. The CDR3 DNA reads TGTGCTAGCAGCGGAGCGGGGAATGAGCAGTTCTTC. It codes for CASSGAGNEQFF.